This T cell receptor beta chain originates from a study of blood T cell repertoires in COVID-19. Study details: Sites in the United States, Italy and Spain provided acute and convalescent COVID-19 samples. T cells, B-cell-depleted T cells, or PBMCs supplied cDNA or gDNA.

The CDR3 runs 13 residues. The V segment lost 5 bases and the J segment 3 bases; nucleotides outside the gene matches: 2. Profiling relied on immunoSEQ multiplex PCR, and the TCRdb table lists in-frame clones only, not all of them. Of under 200,000 clones in the sample, 80% were seen once. This clonotype originated in a man aged 70 or older with active or convalescent COVID-19. The material sequenced was peripheral blood. V usage is TRBV12-3 or TRBV12-4 and J usage is TRBJ2-7; TRBD1 matches at 9 bases. The CDR3 reads CASSPGQGYEQYF. The CDR3 DNA follows: TGTGCCAGCAGTCCGGGACAGGGCTACGAGCAGTACTTC.